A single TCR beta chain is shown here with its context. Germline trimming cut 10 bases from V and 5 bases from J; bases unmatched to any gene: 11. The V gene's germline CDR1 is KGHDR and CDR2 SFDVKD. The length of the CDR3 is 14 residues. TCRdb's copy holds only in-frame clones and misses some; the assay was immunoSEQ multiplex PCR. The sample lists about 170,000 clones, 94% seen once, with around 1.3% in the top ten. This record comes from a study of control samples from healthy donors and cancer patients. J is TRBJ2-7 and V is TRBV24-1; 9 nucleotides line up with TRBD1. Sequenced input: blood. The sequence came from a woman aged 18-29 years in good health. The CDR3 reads CATSTGGTKHEQYF. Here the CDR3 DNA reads TGTGCCACGTCGACAGGGGGGACGAAACACGAGCAGTACTTC.